This T cell receptor (beta chain) came from a study of blood T cell repertoires in COVID-19. About the study: Samples came from the United States, Italy and Spain, spanning acute and convalescent COVID-19. The cDNA or gDNA used as material had been derived from T cells, B-cell-depleted T cells, or PBMCs.

In the original processing: Cell counts per sample came from amplifying reference gene primers. Measured with immunoSEQ multiplex PCR; TCRdb has only the in-frame clones, and not every one. V and J calls and clone size are copied from that table; D and trimming were computed from the DNA. Of roughly 75,000 clones in the sample, more than 85% were seen once. Germline V CDR1 and CDR2: ENHRY, SYGVKD. The CDR3 has 17 amino acids. V lost 3 bases to trimming and J lost 8 bases, with 20 bases between them. The V and J genes are TRBV10-3 and TRBJ1-6; D is undetermined. The clonotype was recovered from a man aged 55 to 70 with acute or convalescent COVID-19. Sequencing was performed on peripheral blood. The CDR3 sequence is CAISDVGSAGVHSPLHF. The CDR3 DNA reads as TGTGCCATCAGTGACGTGGGCTCAGCAGGTGTCCATTCACCCCTCCACTTT.